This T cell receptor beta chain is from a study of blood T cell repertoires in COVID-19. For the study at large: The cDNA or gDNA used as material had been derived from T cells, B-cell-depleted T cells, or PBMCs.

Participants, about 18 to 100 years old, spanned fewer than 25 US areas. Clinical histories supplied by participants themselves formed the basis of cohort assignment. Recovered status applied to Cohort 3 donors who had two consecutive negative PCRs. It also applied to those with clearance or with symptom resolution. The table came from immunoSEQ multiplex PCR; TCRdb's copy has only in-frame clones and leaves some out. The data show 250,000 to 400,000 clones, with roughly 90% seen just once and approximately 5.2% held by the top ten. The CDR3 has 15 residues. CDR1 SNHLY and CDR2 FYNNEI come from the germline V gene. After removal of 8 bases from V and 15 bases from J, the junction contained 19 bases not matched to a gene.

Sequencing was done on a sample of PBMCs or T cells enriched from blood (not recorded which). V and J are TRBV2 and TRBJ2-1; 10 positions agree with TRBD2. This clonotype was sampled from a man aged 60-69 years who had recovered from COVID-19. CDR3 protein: CASGDGRSNSGGMFF. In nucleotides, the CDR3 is TGTGCCAGCGGGGATGGGAGGTCTAATAGCGGGGGGATGTTCTTC.